This TCR beta chain originates from a study of technical replicates of blood from a few donors. Assay used: immunoSEQ multiplex PCR; TCRdb lists only in-frame clones, some missing. The sample lists 76,000 or so clones; 91% were seen once. The CDR3 is made up of 16 amino acids. Sequencing was carried out using T cells isolated from PBMCs. The clonotype comes from a human donor in good health. The gene calls are TRBV21-1 and TRBJ1-5. TRBV21-1 is a known pseudogene. Here the CDR3 reads CASSNLSVDGNQPQHF. CDR3 coding DNA: TGTGCCAGCAGCAACCTATCGGTCGACGGGAATCAGCCCCAGCATTTT.